Below, one TCR beta chain is given with its context. Authors' methods: Quantification of nucleated cells was approximated via reference gene primer amplification. Assay used: immunoSEQ multiplex PCR; TCRdb lists only in-frame clones, some missing. That table gives V, J and clone size, and the DNA gave D and trimming. The sample lists 150,000 to 200,000 clones, 85% to 90% seen once, with roughly 5.6% in the top ten. The sample belongs to a study of blood T cell repertoires in COVID-19. Across the whole study: From the United States, Italy and Spain came samples of acute and convalescent COVID-19. PBMCs, B-cell-depleted T cells, or T cells were the source of the cDNA or gDNA that made up the material.

This CDR3 spans 15 amino acids. Germline values: CDR1 SGHRS, CDR2 YFSETQ. Trimming left V 4 bases short and J 2 bases short, with 16 bases between. The sequencing input was peripheral blood. The chain links TRBV5-1 to TRBJ2-7; possibly TRBD1 for D (6 bases). The receptor's source is a man aged 40-49 years with active or convalescent COVID-19. This chain's CDR3 is CASSQTQGLAYEQYF. The CDR3 DNA is TGCGCCAGCAGCCAAACACAGGGTTTGGCCTACGAGCAGTACTTC. The full variable domain, in which reference TRBV5-1 and TRBJ2-7 provide the parts outside the CDR3, is KAGVTQTPRYLIKTRGQQVTLSCSPISGHRSVSWYQQTPGQGLQFLFEYFSETQRNKGNFPGRFSGRQFSNSRSEMNVSTLELGDSALYLCASSQTQGLAYEQYFGPGTRLTVT.